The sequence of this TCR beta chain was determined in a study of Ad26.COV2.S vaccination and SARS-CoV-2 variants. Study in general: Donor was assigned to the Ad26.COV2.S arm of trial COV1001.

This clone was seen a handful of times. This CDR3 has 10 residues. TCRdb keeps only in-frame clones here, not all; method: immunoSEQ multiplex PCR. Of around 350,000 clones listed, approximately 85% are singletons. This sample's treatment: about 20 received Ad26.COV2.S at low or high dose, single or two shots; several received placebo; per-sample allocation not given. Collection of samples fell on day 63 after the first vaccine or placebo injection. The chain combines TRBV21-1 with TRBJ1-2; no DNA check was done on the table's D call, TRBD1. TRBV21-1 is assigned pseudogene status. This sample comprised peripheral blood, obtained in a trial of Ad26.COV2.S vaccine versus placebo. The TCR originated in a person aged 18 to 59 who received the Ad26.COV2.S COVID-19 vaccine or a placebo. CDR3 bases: TGTGCCAGCCCATCGCAGGGCTACACCTTC. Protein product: CASPSQGYTF.